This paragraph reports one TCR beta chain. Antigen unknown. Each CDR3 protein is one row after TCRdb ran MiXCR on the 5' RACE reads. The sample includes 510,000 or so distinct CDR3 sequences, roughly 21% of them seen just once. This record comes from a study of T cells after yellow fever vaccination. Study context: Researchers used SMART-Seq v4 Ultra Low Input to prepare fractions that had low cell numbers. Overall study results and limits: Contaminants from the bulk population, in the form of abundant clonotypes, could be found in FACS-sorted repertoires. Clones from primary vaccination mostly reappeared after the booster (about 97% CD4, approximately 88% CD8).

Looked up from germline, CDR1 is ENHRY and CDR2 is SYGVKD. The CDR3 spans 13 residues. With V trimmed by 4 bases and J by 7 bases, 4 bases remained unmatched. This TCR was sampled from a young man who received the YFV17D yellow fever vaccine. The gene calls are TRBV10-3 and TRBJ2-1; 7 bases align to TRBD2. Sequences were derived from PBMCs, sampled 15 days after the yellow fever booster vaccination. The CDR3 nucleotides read TGTGCCATCAGTGGGCCTAGCGGAAATGAGCAGTTCTTC. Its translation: CAISGPSGNEQFF.